The present TCR beta chain was sequenced within a study of a mutant IDH1 vaccine in newly diagnosed glioma (dated by TCRdb to the early 2020s). Background for the entire study: Of the 25 to 35 patients who were treated, about 62% were male and around 40% were female, and the mean age was around 40 years. Prior to enrollment, patients had been given standard therapy consisting of radiotherapy alone, temozolomide alone, or radiochemotherapy with temozolomide, with the combination given to most patients. Peripheral blood was collected at six visits: V03 (baseline), V05, V07, V10, V12 and V13. For exploratory analyses, around 23 treated patients had longitudinal TCRB deep sequencing done wherever samples were available.

Read against the paper, the sample's time point label means: baseline, week 1 (first vaccination visit). Interpreted using the paper, the treatment or condition label stands for: pre-vaccination baseline after standard-of-care therapy. Newly diagnosed WHO grade 3 or 4 IDH1-mutant astrocytomas showing loss of nuclear ATRX were present in the donors. The samples were drawn from NOA16, a multicentre, single-arm, open-label phase I trial in Germany that tested a mutant IDH1 peptide vaccine in humans for the first time. For immunogenicity testing, the blood drawn at visit V03 was used as the baseline sample. Genomic DNA for TCRB sequencing was extracted from EDTA blood using the DNeasy Blood and Tissue Kit. The full study reports these points: The authors stated that sample limitations prevented analyses of patient blood samples from being reproduced. Vaccine-induced immune responses across multiple MHC alleles were detected in around 92% of patients. Availability determined which PBMC samples were chosen for TCRB deep sequencing. Changes in the top peripheral T cell clonotypes picked up by TCRB sequencing did not appear to be linked to pseudoprogression.

Receptor libraries were prepared by the immunoSEQ multiplex PCR assay. Following the manufacturer's protocol, the hsTCRB Kit was used to amplify rearranged TCR beta chain sequences. Sequencing of TCRB libraries was carried out on an Illumina MiSeq. The authors' analysis ran thus. The proprietary platform of the kit vendor was used for demultiplexing, trimming and gene mapping. The clones in this table, taken by TCRdb from immuneACCESS, are in-frame only. Not every clone is retained; where verified, under half of the shortfall comes from an unresolved V gene, and the cause of the rest is unknown. V and J calls and clone size come straight from that table; D and trimming were deduced from the DNA. The sample records about 36,000 clones, roughly 80% of which are singletons. 7% to 10% of the sample rests with the top ten. As to this clone: This clone's antigen is unknown. Per-base quality was not reported, and no clone a single base away is much larger than it.

Per the germline V gene, SGHRS is the CDR1 and YFSETQ is the CDR2. The CDR3 runs 15 amino acids, cysteine and phenylalanine included. Only the CDR3 DNA stays, 45 bases, in frame from base 1. V is pruned by 5 bases and J by 5 bases, leaving 12 bases of the junction without a gene match. The sample in question was PBMCs, obtained from a glioma patient treated with radiotherapy, temozolomide or both. The sequence links TRBV5-1 to TRBJ2-7; the central 8 bases match TRBD1. The sequence was collected from a middle-aged man with glioma. Some clones in this sample may be carry-over from other donors' samples. The DNA sequence is TGCGCCAGCAGTCTGGAGCGCGACAGGGGAGACGAGCAGTACTTC. It specifies CASSLERDRGDEQYF. Joined to the reference TRBV5-1 and TRBJ2-7 proteins, this CDR3 gives the full variable domain: KAGVTQTPRYLIKTRGQQVTLSCSPISGHRSVSWYQQTPGQGLQFLFEYFSETQRNKGNFPGRFSGRQFSNSRSEMNVSTLELGDSALYLCASSLERDRGDEQYFGPGTRLTVT.